This T cell receptor (beta chain) stems from a study of Ad26.COV2.S vaccination and SARS-CoV-2 variants. Treatment specified: around 19 received Ad26.COV2.S at low or high dose, single or two shots; about 5 received placebo; per-sample allocation not given. Sampling took place 63 days after the first vaccine or placebo injection. Only in-frame clones appear in the TCRdb table, and some are missing; sequencing was by immunoSEQ multiplex PCR. The sample records 500,000 or so clones, 87% being singletons. The CDR3 runs 13 residues. Per germline, CDR1 LNHNV and CDR2 YYDKDF (reference sequence). Trimming pared 8 bases from V and 4 bases from J, leaving 12 bases between.

This specimen was peripheral blood, taken in a trial of Ad26.COV2.S vaccine versus placebo. The clonotype comes from a person aged 18-65 years who received the Ad26.COV2.S COVID-19 vaccine or a placebo. This chain links TRBV15 with TRBJ2-4; D gene ambiguous. The chain's CDR3 is CATGEQSKNIQYF. The CDR3 DNA reads TGTGCCACCGGAGAACAGTCAAAAAACATTCAGTACTTC.